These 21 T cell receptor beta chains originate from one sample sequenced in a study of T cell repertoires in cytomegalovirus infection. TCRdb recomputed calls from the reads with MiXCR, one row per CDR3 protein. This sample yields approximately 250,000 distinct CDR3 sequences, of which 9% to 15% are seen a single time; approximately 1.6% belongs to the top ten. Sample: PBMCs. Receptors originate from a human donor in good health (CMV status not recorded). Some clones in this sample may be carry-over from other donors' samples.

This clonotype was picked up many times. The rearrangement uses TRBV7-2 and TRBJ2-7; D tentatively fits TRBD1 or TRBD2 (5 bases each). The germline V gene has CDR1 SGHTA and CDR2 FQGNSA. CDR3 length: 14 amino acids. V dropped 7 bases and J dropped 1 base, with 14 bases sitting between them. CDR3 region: CASTVGGWSYEQYF. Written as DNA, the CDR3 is TGTGCCAGCACCGTTGGGGGTTGGTCCTACGAGCAGTACTTC.

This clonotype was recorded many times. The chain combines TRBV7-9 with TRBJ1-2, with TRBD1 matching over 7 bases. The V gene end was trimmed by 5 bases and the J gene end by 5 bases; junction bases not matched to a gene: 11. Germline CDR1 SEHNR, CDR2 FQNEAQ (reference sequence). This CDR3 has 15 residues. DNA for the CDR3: TGTGCCAGCAGCCCGTCAGTGACAGGGCTGTATGGCTACACCTTC. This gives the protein CASSPSVTGLYGYTF.

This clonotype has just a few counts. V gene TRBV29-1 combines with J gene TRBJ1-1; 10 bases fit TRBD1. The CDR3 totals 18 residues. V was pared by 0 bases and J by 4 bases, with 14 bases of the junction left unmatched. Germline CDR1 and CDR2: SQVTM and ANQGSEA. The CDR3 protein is CSVEDRGETGGRSTEAFF. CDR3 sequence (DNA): TGCAGCGTTGAAGATCGGGGAGAGACAGGGGGCCGGAGCACTGAAGCTTTCTTT.

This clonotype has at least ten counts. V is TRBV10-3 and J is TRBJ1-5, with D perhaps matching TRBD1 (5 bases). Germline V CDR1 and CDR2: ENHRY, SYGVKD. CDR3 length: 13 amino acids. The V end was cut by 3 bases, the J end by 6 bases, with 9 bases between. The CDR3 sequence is CAISDGGTQPQHF. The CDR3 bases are TGTGCCATCAGTGACGGGGGGACTCAGCCCCAGCATTTT.

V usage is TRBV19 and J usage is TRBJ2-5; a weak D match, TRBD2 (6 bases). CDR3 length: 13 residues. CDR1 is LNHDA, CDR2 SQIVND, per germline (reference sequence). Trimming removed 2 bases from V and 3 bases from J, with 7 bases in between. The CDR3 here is CASSIKREETQYF. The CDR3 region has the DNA TGTGCCAGTAGTATAAAGCGGGAAGAGACCCAGTACTTC.

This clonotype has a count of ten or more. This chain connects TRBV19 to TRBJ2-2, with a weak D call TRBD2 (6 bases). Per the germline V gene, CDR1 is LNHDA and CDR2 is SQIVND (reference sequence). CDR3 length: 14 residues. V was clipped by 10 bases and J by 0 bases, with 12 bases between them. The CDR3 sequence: CATKGTPNTGELFF. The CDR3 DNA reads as TGTGCCACGAAGGGGACTCCGAACACCGGGGAGCTGTTTTTT.

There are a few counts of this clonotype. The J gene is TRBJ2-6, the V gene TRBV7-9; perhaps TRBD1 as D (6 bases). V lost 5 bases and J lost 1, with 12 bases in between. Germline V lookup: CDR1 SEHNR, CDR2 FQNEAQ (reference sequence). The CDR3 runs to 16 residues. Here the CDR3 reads CASSLETGSGANVLTF. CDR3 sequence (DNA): TGTGCCAGCAGCCTGGAAACAGGGTCTGGGGCCAACGTCCTGACTTTC.

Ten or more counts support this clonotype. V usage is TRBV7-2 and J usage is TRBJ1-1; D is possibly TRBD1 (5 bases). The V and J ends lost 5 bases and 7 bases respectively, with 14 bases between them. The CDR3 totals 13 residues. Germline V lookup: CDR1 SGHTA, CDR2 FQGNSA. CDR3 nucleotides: TGTGCCAGCAGCCAAATAGAGGGGATTGAAGCTTTCTTT. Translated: CASSQIEGIEAFF. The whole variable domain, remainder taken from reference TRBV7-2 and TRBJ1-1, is GAGVSQSPSNKVTEKGKDVELRCDPISGHTALYWYRQSLGQGLEFLIYFQGNSAPDKSGLPSDRFSAERTGGSVSTLTIQRTQQEDSAVYLCASSQIEGIEAFFGQGTRLTVV.

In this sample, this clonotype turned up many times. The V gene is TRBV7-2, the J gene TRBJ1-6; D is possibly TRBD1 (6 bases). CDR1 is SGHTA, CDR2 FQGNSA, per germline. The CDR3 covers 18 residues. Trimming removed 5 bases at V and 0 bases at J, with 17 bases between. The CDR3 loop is CASSQRPTGSSYNSPLHF. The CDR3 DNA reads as TGTGCCAGCAGCCAACGCCCCACAGGGAGCTCCTATAATTCACCCCTCCACTTT.

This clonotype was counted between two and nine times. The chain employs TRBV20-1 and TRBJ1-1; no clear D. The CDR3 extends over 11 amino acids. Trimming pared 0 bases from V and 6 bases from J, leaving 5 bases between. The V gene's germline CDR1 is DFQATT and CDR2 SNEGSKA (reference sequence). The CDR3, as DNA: TGCAGTGCTAGAGATCACCCTGAAGCTTTCTTT. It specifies CSARDHPEAFF.

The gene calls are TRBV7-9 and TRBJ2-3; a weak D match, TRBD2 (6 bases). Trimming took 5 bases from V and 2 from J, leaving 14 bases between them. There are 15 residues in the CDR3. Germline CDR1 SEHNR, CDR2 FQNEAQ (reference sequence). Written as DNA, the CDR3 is TGTGCCAGCAGCACCGTAGCGGCCCTCACAGATACGCAGTATTTT. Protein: CASSTVAALTDTQYF.

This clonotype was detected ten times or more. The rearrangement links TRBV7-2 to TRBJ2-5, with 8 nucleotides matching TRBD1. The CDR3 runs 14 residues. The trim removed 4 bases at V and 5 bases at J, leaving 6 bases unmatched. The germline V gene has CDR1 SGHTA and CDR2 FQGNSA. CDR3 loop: CASSWTGQTETQYF. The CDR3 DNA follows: TGTGCCAGCAGCTGGACAGGGCAGACGGAGACCCAGTACTTC.

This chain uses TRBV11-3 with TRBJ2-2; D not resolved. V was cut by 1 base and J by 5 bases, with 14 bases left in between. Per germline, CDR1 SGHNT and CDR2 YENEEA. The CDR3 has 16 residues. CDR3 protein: CASSLGSGLGTGELFF. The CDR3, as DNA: TGTGCCAGCAGCTTAGGATCTGGGCTGGGAACCGGGGAGCTGTTTTTT. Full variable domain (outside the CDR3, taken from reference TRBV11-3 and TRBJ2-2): EAGVVQSPRYKIIEKKQPVAFWCNPISGHNTLYWYLQNLGQGPELLIRYENEEAVDDSQLPKDRFSAERLKGVDSTLKIQPAELGDSAVYLCASSLGSGLGTGELFFGEGSRLTVL.

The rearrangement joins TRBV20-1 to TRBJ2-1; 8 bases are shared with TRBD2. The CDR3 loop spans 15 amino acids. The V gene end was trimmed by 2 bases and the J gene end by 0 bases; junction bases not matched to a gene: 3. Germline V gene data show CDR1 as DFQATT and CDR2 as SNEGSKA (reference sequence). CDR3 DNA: TGCAGTGCTAGACCTAGCGGGTTCTCCTACAATGAGCAGTTCTTC. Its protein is CSARPSGFSYNEQFF.

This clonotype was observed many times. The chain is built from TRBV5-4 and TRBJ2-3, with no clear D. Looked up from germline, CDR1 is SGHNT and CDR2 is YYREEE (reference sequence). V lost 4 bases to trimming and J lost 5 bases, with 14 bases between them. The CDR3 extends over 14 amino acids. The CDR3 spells CASSTGPLEDTQYF. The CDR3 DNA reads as TGTGCCAGCAGCACCGGGCCACTGGAAGATACGCAGTATTTT.

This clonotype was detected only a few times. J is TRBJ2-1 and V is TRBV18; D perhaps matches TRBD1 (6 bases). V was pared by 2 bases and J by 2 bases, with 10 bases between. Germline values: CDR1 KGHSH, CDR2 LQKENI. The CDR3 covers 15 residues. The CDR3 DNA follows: TGTGCCAGCTCACCAGAGCAGGGGACCTACAATGAGCAGTTCTTC. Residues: CASSPEQGTYNEQFF.

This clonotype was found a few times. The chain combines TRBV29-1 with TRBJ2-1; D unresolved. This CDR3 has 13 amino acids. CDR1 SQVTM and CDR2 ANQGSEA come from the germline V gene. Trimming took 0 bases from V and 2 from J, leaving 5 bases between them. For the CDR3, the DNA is TGCAGCGTTGAAGAAAGTCCCTACAATGAGCAGTTCTTC. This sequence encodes CSVEESPYNEQFF.

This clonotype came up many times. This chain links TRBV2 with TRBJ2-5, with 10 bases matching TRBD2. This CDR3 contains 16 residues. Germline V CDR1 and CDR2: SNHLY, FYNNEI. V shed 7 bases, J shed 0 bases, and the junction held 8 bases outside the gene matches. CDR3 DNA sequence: TGTGCCAGCAACCTCGTGGGACTAGCGTACCAAGAGACCCAGTACTTC. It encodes CASNLVGLAYQETQYF.

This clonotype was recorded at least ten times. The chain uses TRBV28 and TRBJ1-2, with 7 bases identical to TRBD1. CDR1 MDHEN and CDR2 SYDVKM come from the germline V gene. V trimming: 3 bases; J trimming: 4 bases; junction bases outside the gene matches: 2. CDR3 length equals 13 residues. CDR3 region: CASSLGQLYGYTF. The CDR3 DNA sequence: TGTGCCAGCAGTTTGGGACAGCTCTATGGCTACACCTTC.

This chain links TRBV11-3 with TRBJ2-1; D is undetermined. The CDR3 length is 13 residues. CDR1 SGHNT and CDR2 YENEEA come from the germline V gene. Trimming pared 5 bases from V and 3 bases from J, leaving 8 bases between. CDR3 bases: TGTGCCAGCAGCCCCATGTTCTACAATGAGCAGTTCTTC. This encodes CASSPMFYNEQFF.

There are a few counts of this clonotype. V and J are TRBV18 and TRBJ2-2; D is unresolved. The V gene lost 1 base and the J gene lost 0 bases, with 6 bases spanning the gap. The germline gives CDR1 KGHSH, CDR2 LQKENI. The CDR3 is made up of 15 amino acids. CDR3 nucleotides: TGTGCCAGCTCACCACGCAGCCCGAACACCGGGGAGCTGTTTTTT. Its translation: CASSPRSPNTGELFF.